The 18 T cell receptor beta chains given below trace back to one sample, sequenced in a study of blood T cell repertoires in COVID-19. Sequenced by immunoSEQ multiplex PCR; TCRdb stores in-frame clones only, minus some. Counted here are approximately 240,000 clones, more than 70% occurring once; the ten biggest clones make up 2% to 2.5%. The material sequenced was peripheral blood. These receptors came from a woman in her 40s who had recovered from COVID-19.

This clone has a handful of counts. The chain couples TRBV3-1 (or the pseudogene TRBV3-2) to TRBJ2-1, with D hard to call. Germline-derived CDR1 and CDR2 are LGHDT and YNNKEL (reference sequence). This CDR3 is 13 amino acids long. V lost 3 bases and J 14 bases, leaving 17 bases between the germline ends. CDR3 nucleotide sequence: TGTGCCAGCAGCCAGACCCCTCCGGGTGTTGAGTTCTTC. Protein product: CASSQTPPGVEFF.

V is TRBV19 and J is TRBJ2-4; 8 bases map to TRBD1. The V and J ends lost 4 bases and 1 base, in that order; junction bases with no gene match: 3. From germline, CDR1 is LNHDA and CDR2 SQIVND (reference sequence). This CDR3 is 15 amino acids long. The CDR3 region is CASSRQGAAKNIQYF. The CDR3 region has the DNA TGTGCCAGTAGTAGGCAGGGGGCGGCCAAAAACATTCAGTACTTC.

The chain joins TRBV5-4 to TRBJ2-1, with D unclear. The length of the CDR3 is 14 residues. Germline CDR1 SGHNT, CDR2 YYREEE (reference sequence). With 1 base removed from V and 7 bases from J, the gap between germline ends came to 12 bases. The CDR3 DNA reads as TGTGCCAGCAGCTTGACATCCGTGGAGAATGAGCAGTTCTTC. It yields the protein CASSLTSVENEQFF.

The chain combines TRBV15 with TRBJ2-7, with 8 bases that match TRBD2. Germline CDR1 LNHNV, CDR2 YYDKDF (reference sequence). The CDR3 sequence is 17 residues long. J lost 4 bases, V lost 5 bases, and 16 bases had no gene match. The CDR3 protein is CATSPNPPGLGSYEQYF. The CDR3 DNA reads as TGTGCCACCAGCCCAAACCCCCCGGGACTAGGATCGTACGAGCAGTACTTC.

This sequence joins TRBV14 and TRBJ1-4; the match to TRBD1 covers 12 bases. Trimming removed 2 bases from V and 5 bases from J; junction bases left unmatched: 6. The CDR3 extends over 17 amino acids. Germline assignment: CDR1 SGHDN and CDR2 FVKESK. The CDR3 region is CASSQLGTGGRNEKLFF. In nucleotides, the CDR3 is TGTGCCAGCAGCCAACTTGGGACAGGGGGCAGGAATGAAAAACTGTTTTTT. Filled out from reference TRBV14 and TRBJ1-4, the complete variable domain reads EAGVTQFPSHSVIEKGQTVTLRCDPISGHDNLYWYRRVMGKEIKFLLHFVKESKQDESGMPNNRFLAERTGGTYSTLKVQPAELEDSGVYFCASSQLGTGGRNEKLFFGSGTQLSVL.

This clone has more than one count but fewer than ten. This chain links TRBV6-6 with TRBJ2-7; TRBD2 matches 8 bases. CDR1 and CDR2 (germline): MNHNY, SVGAGI (reference sequence). This CDR3 has 16 residues. J gave up 4 bases and V 7 bases, and 15 bases lay outside the gene matches. The CDR3 spells CASIPNPGLGRYEQYF. DNA of the CDR3: TGTGCCAGCATCCCCAACCCGGGACTAGGGAGGTACGAGCAGTACTTC.

The V call is TRBV28, the J call TRBJ1-2, with 7 bases fitting TRBD1. J was trimmed by 5 bases and V by 6 bases; bases with no gene match: 12. Germline V gene sequence: CDR1 MDHEN, CDR2 SYDVKM. The CDR3 has 15 residues. CDR3 nucleotide sequence: TGTGCCAGCAGGGAAGGACAGGACGTTAGGTATGGCTACACCTTC. This gives the protein CASREGQDVRYGYTF.

V is TRBV30 and J is TRBJ2-2; tentative D call: TRBD2 (5 bases). CDR3 length equals 14 residues. The V and J ends lost 1 base and 5 bases respectively, with 11 bases between them. CDR1 and CDR2 (germline): GTSNPN, SVGIG (reference sequence). CDR3 in amino acids: CAWSGTSRTGELFF. The CDR3 region has the DNA TGTGCCTGGAGTGGGACTTCTCGGACCGGGGAGCTGTTTTTT.

This sequence joins TRBV5-1 and TRBJ2-1, with TRBD1 as a possible D gene (5 bases). Germline V gene sequence: CDR1 SGHRS, CDR2 YFSETQ. CDR3 length equals 16 residues. Between the trimmed V and J ends, which lost 4 bases and 10 bases, there was a span of 24 bases. Here the CDR3 reads CASSLKTLTHPGEQFF. CDR3 nucleotide sequence: TGCGCCAGCAGCCTGAAGACCCTTACACACCCAGGGGAGCAGTTCTTC.

V usage is TRBV6-2 or TRBV6-3 and J usage is TRBJ2-2; 11 bases map to TRBD2. The germline gives CDR1 MNHEY, CDR2 SVGEGT. The junction had 9 bases not matched to a gene; V was cut back by 1 base and J by 5 bases. The CDR3 length is 18 residues. This CDR3 reads CASSYLGLAEGWTGELFF. In DNA, the CDR3 is TGTGCCAGCAGTTACTTGGGACTAGCGGAGGGTTGGACCGGGGAGCTGTTTTTT.

The CDR3 loop reads CSASKVQGANEKLFF. The CDR3 nucleotides read TGCAGTGCTAGTAAGGTACAGGGAGCTAATGAAAAACTGTTTTTT. J is TRBJ1-4 and V is TRBV20-1; D is possibly TRBD1 (6 bases). The CDR3 extends over 15 amino acids. Germline values: CDR1 DFQATT, CDR2 SNEGSKA (reference sequence). The V gene lost 3 bases and the J gene lost 3 bases, with 14 bases spanning the gap.

The chain links TRBV29-1 to TRBJ2-1, with D possibly matching TRBD2 (6 bases). The V end was cut by 1 base, the J end by 8 bases, with 15 bases between. This CDR3 spans 14 amino acids. Germline lookup yields CDR1 SQVTM and CDR2 ANQGSEA. This CDR3 reads CSVEGLALGDEQFF. Written as DNA, the CDR3 is TGCAGCGTTGAAGGGCTAGCGTTAGGGGATGAGCAGTTCTTC.

The V and J genes are TRBV19 and TRBJ2-2; 8 bases align to TRBD2. Germline CDR1 is LNHDA and CDR2 is SQIVND (reference sequence). CDR3 length: 15 amino acids. After removal of 3 bases from V and 6 bases from J, the junction contained 6 bases not matched to a gene. The CDR3 sequence is CASSMLVAGSGELFF. Here the CDR3 DNA reads TGTGCCAGTAGTATGCTGGTAGCGGGGTCCGGGGAGCTGTTTTTT.

CDR3 sequence: CASSEGLRGRSYEQYF. The CDR3 DNA reads as TGTGCCAGCAGTGAAGGCCTCCGCGGCCGATCCTACGAGCAGTACTTC. J is TRBJ2-7 and V is TRBV25-1, with D unclear. Trimming took off 2 bases at V and 1 base at J, with 15 bases between the two ends. The CDR3 totals 16 residues. The germline V gene encodes CDR1 MGHDK and CDR2 SYGVNS.

J is TRBJ2-2 and V is TRBV19; maybe TRBD2 (7 bases). V was clipped by 3 bases and J by 6 bases, with 11 bases between them. The germline V gene has CDR1 LNHDA and CDR2 SQIVND (reference sequence). The CDR3 length is 14 residues. This CDR3 is CASSIGGGAGELFF. The CDR3 DNA follows: TGTGCCAGTAGTATTGGCGGGGGCGCCGGGGAGCTGTTTTTT.

The V call is TRBV5-1, the J call TRBJ2-3; tentative D call: TRBD1 (5 bases). Looked up from germline, CDR1 is SGHRS and CDR2 is YFSETQ. V was clipped by 0 bases and J by 0 bases, with 11 bases between them. The CDR3 runs to 16 residues. The CDR3 protein is CASSLEGWASTDTQYF. The CDR3 coding sequence is TGCGCCAGCAGCTTGGAGGGGTGGGCTAGCACAGATACGCAGTATTTT.

J is TRBJ2-7 and V is TRBV28; D possibly corresponds to TRBD2 (7 bases). Germline CDR1 reads MDHEN; CDR2 reads SYDVKM. The CDR3 length is 14 residues. The germline V and J ends were trimmed by 0 bases and 4 bases, with 10 bases remaining between them. The CDR3 DNA is TGTGCCAGCAGTTTATGGGGGGGGCTTTACGAGCAGTACTTC. Protein product: CASSLWGGLYEQYF.

The chain couples TRBV6-5 to TRBJ2-1, with D possibly matching TRBD2 (5 bases). V lost 10 bases to trimming and J lost 2 bases, with 15 bases between them. CDR1 MNHEY and CDR2 SVGAGI come from the germline V gene. This CDR3 region has 14 residues. Written as DNA, the CDR3 is TGTGCCACCCTTTATAGCGATGCCTACAATGAGCAGTTCTTC. Its translation: CATLYSDAYNEQFF.